This TCR beta chain stems from a study of Graves' ophthalmopathy and Graves' hyperthyroidism. CDR3 length: 16 residues. Between the trimmed V and J ends, which lost 9 bases and 0 bases, there was a span of 19 bases. The germline gives CDR1 KGHDR, CDR2 SFDVKD. This clonotype was observed many times. Amplification targeted the TCR beta CDR3 regions, with RNA transcripts as the source material. HTBI-primed RT-PCR formed the first round, and a multiplex PCR formed the second. In TCRdb, the multiplex PCR reads were re-called with MiXCR into one record per CDR3 protein. This table has 600,000 to 650,000 distinct CDR3 sequences, about a fifth appearing once. Excluded: other autoimmune disease, uncontrolled infection, pregnancy or lactation. Fresh peripheral blood (approximately 9.5 ml) yielded the PBMCs.

The chain combines TRBV24-1 with TRBJ2-5; D is tentatively TRBD1 or TRBD2 (6 bases each). The receptor comes from a woman aged 18-30 years with stable Graves' hyperthyroidism. Some clones in this sample may be carry-over from other donors' samples. Sequenced material: peripheral blood. This CDR3 is CATASLTGADQETQYF. CDR3 nucleotide sequence: TGTGCCACCGCCTCATTAACGGGGGCCGACCAAGAGACCCAGTACTTC.